This T cell receptor beta chain was sequenced during a study of T cell repertoires in cytomegalovirus infection. Across the study: Public TCR beta signatures marked donors with CMV infection and the matching HLA.

This clonotype was found many times. Its antigen is unidentified. TCRdb re-derived calls from the reads in MiXCR, one entry per CDR3 protein. The top ten hold around an eighth of the sample, which has about 830,000 distinct CDR3 sequences, approximately 30% seen once. Trimming shortened V by 5 bases and J by 5 bases, and 27 bases separated the two germline ends. CDR1 and CDR2 from the germline V gene are SGHTA and FQGNSA. The CDR3 runs 18 residues. The genes are TRBV7-2 and TRBJ1-1, with D perhaps matching TRBD1 (5 bases). The sequence came from a human donor in good health (CMV status not recorded). Some clones in this sample may be carry-over from other donors' samples. This specimen was cultured CD8+ T cells from PBMCs, taken from culture after CMV antigen stimulation. This CDR3 is CASSDNLRGWVMGTEAFF. CDR3 DNA sequence: TGTGCCAGCAGCGACAATCTCCGGGGGTGGGTGATGGGGACTGAAGCTTTCTTT.